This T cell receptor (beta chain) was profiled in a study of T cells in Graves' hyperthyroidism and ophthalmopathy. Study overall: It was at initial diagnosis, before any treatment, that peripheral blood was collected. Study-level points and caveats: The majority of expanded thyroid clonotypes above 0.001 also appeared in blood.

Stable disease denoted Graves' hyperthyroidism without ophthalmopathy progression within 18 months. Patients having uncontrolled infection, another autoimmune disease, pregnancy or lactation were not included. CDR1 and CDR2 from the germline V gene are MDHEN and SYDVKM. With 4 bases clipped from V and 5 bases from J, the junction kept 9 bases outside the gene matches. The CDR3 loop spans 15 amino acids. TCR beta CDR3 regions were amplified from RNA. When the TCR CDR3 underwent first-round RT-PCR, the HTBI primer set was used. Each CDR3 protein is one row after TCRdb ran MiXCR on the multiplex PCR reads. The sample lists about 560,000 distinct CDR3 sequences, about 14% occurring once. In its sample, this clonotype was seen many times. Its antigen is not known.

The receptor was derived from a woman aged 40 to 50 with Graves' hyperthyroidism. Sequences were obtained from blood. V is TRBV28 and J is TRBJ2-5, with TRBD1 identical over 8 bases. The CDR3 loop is CASSSNRGMGETQYF. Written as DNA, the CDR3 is TGTGCCAGCAGTTCTAACAGGGGGATGGGGGAGACCCAGTACTTC. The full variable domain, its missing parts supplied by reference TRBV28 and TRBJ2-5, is DVKVTQSSRYLVKRTGEKVFLECVQDMDHENMFWYRQDPGLGLRLIYFSYDVKMKEKGDIPEGYSVSREKKERFSLILESASTNQTSMYLCASSSNRGMGETQYFGPGTRLLVL.